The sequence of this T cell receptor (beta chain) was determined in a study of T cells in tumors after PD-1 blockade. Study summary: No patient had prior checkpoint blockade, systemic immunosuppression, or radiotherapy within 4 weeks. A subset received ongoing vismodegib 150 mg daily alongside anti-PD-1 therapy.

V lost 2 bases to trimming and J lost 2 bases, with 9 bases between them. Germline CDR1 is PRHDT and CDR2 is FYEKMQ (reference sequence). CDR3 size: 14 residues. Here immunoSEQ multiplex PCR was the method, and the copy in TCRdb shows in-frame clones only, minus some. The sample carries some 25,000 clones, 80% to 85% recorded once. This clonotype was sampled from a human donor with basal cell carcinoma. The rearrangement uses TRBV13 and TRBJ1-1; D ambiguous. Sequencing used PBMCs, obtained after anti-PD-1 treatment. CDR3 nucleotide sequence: TGTGCCAGCAGCTTACGTTCGGGAAACACTGAAGCTTTCTTT. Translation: CASSLRSGNTEAFF.